This TCR beta chain was observed in a study of blood T cell repertoires in COVID-19. While infection was still active, Seattle patients were enrolled and then followed longitudinally. Germline V gene sequence: CDR1 GTSNPN, CDR2 SVGIG (reference sequence). This CDR3 comprises 13 residues. The V end lost 5 bases, the J end lost 1 base, and 11 bases lay between the germline ends. Authors' processing steps: From reference gene primer amplification, estimates of nucleated cell counts were derived. The table came from immunoSEQ multiplex PCR; TCRdb's copy has only in-frame clones and leaves some out. V and J calls and clone size are copied from that table; D and trimming were computed from the DNA. The sample consists of approximately 500,000 clones, 85% to 90% of them appearing once. This clone was counted between two and nine times.

This receptor was obtained from a woman between 50 and 59 years old with COVID-19, enrolled during active disease. The material sequenced was peripheral blood. This rearrangement joins TRBV30 to TRBJ1-1; D call uncertain. CDR3 DNA sequence: TGTGCCTGGGTGAAGCCCTGGAACACTGAAGCTTTCTTT. Translation gives CAWVKPWNTEAFF.